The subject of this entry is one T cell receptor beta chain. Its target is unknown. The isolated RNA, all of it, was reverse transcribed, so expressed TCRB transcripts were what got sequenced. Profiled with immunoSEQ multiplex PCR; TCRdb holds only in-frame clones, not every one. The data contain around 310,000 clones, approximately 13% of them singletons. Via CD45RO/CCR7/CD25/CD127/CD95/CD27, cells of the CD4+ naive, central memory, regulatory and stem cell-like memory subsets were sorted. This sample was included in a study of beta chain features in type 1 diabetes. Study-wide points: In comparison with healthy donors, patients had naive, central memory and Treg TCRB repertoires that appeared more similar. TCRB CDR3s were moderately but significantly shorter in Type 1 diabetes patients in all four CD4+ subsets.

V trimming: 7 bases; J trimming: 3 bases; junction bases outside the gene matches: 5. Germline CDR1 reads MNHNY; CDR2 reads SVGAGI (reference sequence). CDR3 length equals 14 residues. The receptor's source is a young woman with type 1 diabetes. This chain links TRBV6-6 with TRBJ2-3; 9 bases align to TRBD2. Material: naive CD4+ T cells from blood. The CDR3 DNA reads TGTGCCAGCATGGGGCTAGCGGGAACAGATACGCAGTATTTT. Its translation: CASMGLAGTDTQYF.